This is a list of T cell receptor beta chains from one sample in a study of blood T cell repertoires in COVID-19. Here immunoSEQ multiplex PCR was the method, and the copy in TCRdb shows in-frame clones only, minus some. The sample records hundreds of thousands of clones, around 92% being singletons. The sequenced sample was PBMCs or T cells enriched from blood (not recorded which). Receptor source: a woman between 50 and 59 years old who had been exposed to COVID-19. Each CDR3 is given with its conserved first and last residue. D genes are given only for firm matches. Part of the rows lack a size; the others show once, few, many or a class for expanded clones.

length	D	size	V	J	CDR3	DNA
14	NA	NA	TRBV7-2	TRBJ2-7	CASSFFGLSYEQYF	TGTGCCAGCAGCTTTTTTGGACTTTCCTACGAGCAGTACTTC
13	TRBD1	NA	TRBV5-6	TRBJ2-5	CASSWGTEETQYF	TGTGCCAGCAGCTGGGGGACAGAAGAGACCCAGTACTTC
14	TRBD1	NA	TRBV5-1	TRBJ1-2	CASRTGTGDYGYTF	TGCGCCAGCAGAACCGGGACAGGGGACTATGGCTACACCTTC
13	TRBD2	NA	TRBV29-1	TRBJ2-1	CSVLAASYNEQFF	TGCAGCGTCCTAGCGGCCTCCTACAATGAGCAGTTCTTC
17	TRBD1	NA	TRBV2	TRBJ2-3	CASSTPPGGVSTDTQYF	TGTGCCAGCAGTACGCCCCCAGGGGGCGTTAGCACAGATACGCAGTATTTT
13	TRBD1	once	TRBV28	TRBJ1-4	CASSLAGGEKLFF	TGTGCCAGCAGTTTAGCAGGGGGCGAAAAACTGTTTTTT
15	TRBD2	NA	TRBV5-6	TRBJ2-3	CASSLSGRVADTQYF	TGTGCCAGCAGCTTGTCTGGGAGGGTAGCAGATACGCAGTATTTT
14	TRBD1	NA	TRBV5-6	TRBJ1-2	CANIFDRGNYGYTF	TGTGCCAATATTTTTGACAGGGGAAACTATGGCTACACCTTC
15	NA	few	TRBV5-1	TRBJ2-2	CASSLDGSNTGELFF	TGCGCCAGCAGCTTGGACGGGTCTAACACCGGGGAGCTGTTTTTT
13	TRBD1	once	TRBV30	TRBJ1-2	CATRDRGYYGYTF	TGTGCCACCCGGGACAGGGGGTACTATGGCTACACCTTC
17	TRBD2	NA	TRBV9	TRBJ2-3	CASSVGGSGANTDTQYF	TGTGCCAGCAGCGTAGGAGGTAGCGGGGCTAACACAGATACGCAGTATTTT
14	TRBD1	few	TRBV7-2	TRBJ1-1	CASSPQGAGAEAFF	TGTGCCAGCAGCCCCCAGGGGGCGGGGGCTGAAGCTTTCTTT
13	NA	NA	TRBV28	TRBJ2-1	CASSLLTRNEQFF	TGTGCCAGCAGCCTACTTACCCGGAATGAGCAGTTCTTC
15	NA	NA	TRBV7-9	TRBJ1-2	CASSPAVRANYGYTF	TGTGCCAGCAGCCCCGCAGTTCGGGCTAACTATGGCTACACCTTC
15	NA	NA	TRBV20-1	TRBJ2-7	CSASLWPGLSYEQYF	TGCAGTGCTAGTCTGTGGCCAGGGCTCTCCTACGAGCAGTACTTC
16	NA	once	TRBV2	TRBJ2-7	CASSVEPGGLAYEQYF	TGTGCCAGCAGTGTAGAGCCAGGGGGGTTAGCCTACGAGCAGTACTTC
15	NA	NA	TRBV3-1/TRBV3-2	TRBJ2-7	CASSHSGVRPYEQYF	TGTGCCAGCAGCCATTCAGGGGTTCGCCCCTACGAGCAGTACTTC
15	TRBD1	once	TRBV28	TRBJ2-7	CASSAGTGYPYEQYF	TGTGCCAGCAGTGCCGGGACAGGGTACCCTTACGAGCAGTACTTC
12	TRBD1	NA	TRBV10-3	TRBJ1-2	CAISSPDRDFTF	TGTGCCATCAGCTCCCCCGACAGGGATTTCACCTTC
15	NA	NA	TRBV5-4	TRBJ2-2	CASSLVSTTTGELFF	TGTGCCAGCAGCTTGGTTAGCACCACCACCGGGGAGCTGTTTTTT
13	TRBD1	NA	TRBV30	TRBJ2-5	CALQQGTQETQYF	TGTGCCTTGCAACAGGGGACCCAAGAGACCCAGTACTTC
17	TRBD1	few	TRBV5-1	TRBJ2-1	CASSNHRDRDSYNEQFF	TGCGCCAGCAGCAATCACCGGGACAGGGATTCCTACAATGAGCAGTTCTTC
14	TRBD1	NA	TRBV3-1/TRBV3-2	TRBJ2-7	CASSQGQGPREQYF	TGTGCCAGCAGCCAAGGACAGGGACCGAGGGAGCAGTACTTC
13	NA	NA	TRBV29-1	TRBJ2-7	CSAEEDGPYEQYF	TGCAGCGCAGAGGAGGACGGGCCCTACGAGCAGTACTTC
16	TRBD2	many	TRBV5-6	TRBJ2-1	CASSLVAGARSNEQFF	TGTGCCAGCAGCTTGGTAGCGGGGGCTCGGTCCAATGAGCAGTTCTTC
15	NA	NA	TRBV10-3	TRBJ2-1	CAISEPQGTYNEQFF	TGTGCCATCAGTGAGCCTCAGGGTACTTACAATGAGCAGTTCTTC
13	TRBD1	NA	TRBV6-5	TRBJ1-2	CASRGQGAFGYTF	TGTGCCAGCCGGGGACAGGGGGCGTTCGGCTACACCTTC
14	TRBD2	NA	TRBV14	TRBJ2-7	CASSRSGGPYEQYF	TGTGCCAGCAGCCGCAGCGGGGGTCCATACGAGCAGTACTTC
15	TRBD1	NA	TRBV14	TRBJ1-2	CASSHQQGTNYGYTF	TGTGCCAGCAGCCATCAACAGGGGACCAACTATGGCTACACCTTC
17	NA	NA	TRBV7-2	TRBJ1-3	CASSFRTKRGFGNTIYF	TGTGCCAGCAGCTTCAGAACGAAGCGAGGCTTTGGAAACACCATATATTTT
16	NA	NA	TRBV9	TRBJ2-6	CASSVTRGSGANVLTF	TGTGCCAGCAGCGTAACCCGGGGGTCCGGGGCCAACGTCCTGACTTTC
14	NA	NA	TRBV6-5	TRBJ1-1	CASSYAGLGTEAFF	TGTGCCAGCAGTTACGCAGGCTTGGGCACTGAAGCTTTCTTT
15	TRBD1	NA	TRBV5-1	TRBJ1-2	CASSLPGQGRPGYTF	TGCGCCAGCAGCTTACCGGGACAGGGGCGGCCTGGCTACACCTTC
17	NA	NA	TRBV5-5	TRBJ1-3	CASSPTGSRLSGNTIYF	TGTGCCAGCAGCCCGACCGGGAGTCGCCTCTCTGGAAACACCATATATTTT
13	NA	NA	TRBV29-1	TRBJ1-4	CSVVGAWGEKLFF	TGCAGCGTTGTGGGGGCTTGGGGAGAAAAACTGTTTTTT
15	NA	NA	TRBV2	TRBJ2-7	CASSPPRDTLYEQYF	TGTGCCAGCAGTCCCCCCAGGGATACCCTCTACGAGCAGTACTTC
16	NA	NA	TRBV3-1/TRBV3-2	TRBJ2-2	CASSQVWTANTGELFF	TGTGCCAGCAGCCAAGTTTGGACAGCGAACACCGGGGAGCTGTTTTTT
13	NA	few	TRBV11-3	TRBJ2-7	CASSSGTGYEQYF	TGTGCCAGCAGCTCCGGGACTGGCTACGAGCAGTACTTC